The 14 T cell receptor beta chains below come from one sample, sequenced in a study of blood T cell repertoires in COVID-19. Here immunoSEQ multiplex PCR was the method, and the copy in TCRdb shows in-frame clones only, minus some. The sample records over 150,000 clones, less than 90% being singletons. Sequencing was done on a sample of PBMCs or T cells enriched from blood (not recorded which). These receptors were collected from a woman aged 50 to 60 who had recovered from COVID-19.

The chain joins TRBV15 to TRBJ2-6; tentatively, D is TRBD1 (6 bases). Germline V gene lookup returns CDR1 LNHNV and CDR2 YYDKDF (reference sequence). The V end lost 5 bases, the J end lost 1 base, and 9 bases lay between the germline ends. This CDR3 comprises 15 residues. The CDR3 nucleotides are TGTGCCACCAGCGACGACAGGTCTGGGGCCAACGTCCTGACTTTC. Translating gives CATSDDRSGANVLTF.

J is TRBJ1-2 and V is TRBV5-4; no clear D. The CDR3 is 12 residues long. Germline V gene sequence: CDR1 SGHNT, CDR2 YYREEE (reference sequence). The V gene lost 0 bases and the J gene lost 6 bases, with 6 bases spanning the gap. The CDR3 spells CASSLGEDGYTF. For the CDR3, the DNA is TGTGCCAGCAGCTTGGGGGAGGATGGCTACACCTTC.

CDR3 amino acids: CASSSLGGYEQYF. In DNA form, the CDR3 reads TGTGCCAGCAGTTCTTTAGGGGGCTACGAGCAGTACTTC. The gene calls are TRBV6-5 and TRBJ2-7, with D tentatively TRBD1 (6 bases). V was shortened by 4 bases and J by 3 bases, with 10 bases between the two germline ends. Germline CDR1 MNHEY, CDR2 SVGAGI. This CDR3 is 13 amino acids long.

The chain is built from TRBV24-1 and TRBJ2-3; 9 nucleotides line up with TRBD2. CDR3 size: 16 residues. J gave up 2 bases and V 4 bases, and 6 bases lay outside the gene matches. The germline CDR1 and CDR2 sequences are KGHDR and SFDVKD. CDR3 coding DNA: TGTGCCACCAGTGACCCGGGACTAGCTTACACAGATACGCAGTATTTT. It yields the protein CATSDPGLAYTDTQYF.

The chain combines TRBV4-1 with TRBJ2-1, with 11 nucleotides matching TRBD2. Losses at the gene ends were 2 bases for V and 7 bases for J; bases not matched to a gene: 4. The CDR3 runs 15 residues. The germline V gene encodes CDR1 MGHRA and CDR2 YSYEKL. CDR3 amino acids: CASSQPRLAGNEQFF. CDR3 sequence (DNA): TGCGCCAGCAGCCAACCCCGACTAGCGGGAAATGAGCAGTTCTTC.

This clone was detected only a few times. V is TRBV6-2 or TRBV6-3 and J is TRBJ2-1, with 15 bases aligning to TRBD2. This CDR3 region has 16 residues. Germline V gene data show CDR1 as MNHEY and CDR2 as SVGEGT. Trimming at V came to 2 bases and at J to 9 bases, leaving 5 bases not matched to a gene. The CDR3 DNA follows: TGTGCCAGCAGTTACATGGGACTAGCGGGAGGTTCTGAGCAGTTCTTC. As protein: CASSYMGLAGGSEQFF.

In DNA form, the CDR3 reads TGCGCCAGCAGCCCCCCACAGGGGACTGGGGCCAACGTCCTGACTTTC. It yields the protein CASSPPQGTGANVLTF. The rearrangement uses TRBV5-1 and TRBJ2-6; TRBD1 matches 7 bases. CDR3 size: 16 residues. Losses at the gene ends were 4 bases for V and 2 bases for J; bases not matched to a gene: 6. Germline CDR1 is SGHRS and CDR2 is YFSETQ.

This rearrangement joins TRBV15 to TRBJ2-7, with D possibly matching TRBD2 (6 bases). The CDR3 extends over 14 amino acids. The germline V gene has CDR1 LNHNV and CDR2 YYDKDF (reference sequence). Trimming took 4 bases from V and 3 from J, leaving 13 bases between them. DNA of the CDR3: TGTGCCACCAGCAAAGGCGGGACGGACTACGAGCAGTACTTC. It yields the protein CATSKGGTDYEQYF.

To note about this clone: This same CDR3 is encoded by further DNA sequences in the sample. CDR3 DNA: TGTGCCTGGAGTGTACGGGGGAACACTGAAGCTTTCTTT. It specifies CAWSVRGNTEAFF. V usage is TRBV30 and J usage is TRBJ1-1, with unresolved D. The ends were cut back, 0 bases at V and 1 base at J, with 6 bases in the middle. Germline V CDR1 and CDR2: GTSNPN, SVGIG (reference sequence). The CDR3 consists of 13 residues.

This chain uses TRBV19 with TRBJ1-6; D is unresolved. V was trimmed by 3 bases and J by 7 bases, leaving 7 bases between them. Germline V CDR1 and CDR2: LNHDA, SQIVND (reference sequence). This CDR3 comprises 13 residues. The CDR3, as DNA: TGTGCCAGTAGTATCCTTTTCAATTCACCCCTCCACTTT. This encodes CASSILFNSPLHF.

This clone appeared a single time. The chain recombines TRBV2 with TRBJ2-1; 10 bases match TRBD2. From germline, CDR1 is SNHLY and CDR2 FYNNEI. The CDR3 has 15 residues. With V trimmed by 5 bases and J by 8 bases, 9 bases remained unmatched. The DNA for the CDR3 is TGTGCCAGCAGTCCCAGCGGGAGGGCCTCGGATGAGCAGTTCTTC. It specifies CASSPSGRASDEQFF.

This clone was detected a few times. This chain joins TRBV18 and TRBJ1-4; 7 bases match TRBD1. Germline V gene sequence: CDR1 KGHSH, CDR2 LQKENI. Unmatched junction bases numbered 8, after V lost 0 bases and J lost 7 bases. The CDR3 loop spans 16 amino acids. Written as DNA, the CDR3 is TGTGCCAGCTCACCACCTATCGCAGGGGGAAGTGAAAAACTGTTTTTT. Protein: CASSPPIAGGSEKLFF.

The chain links TRBV6-5 to TRBJ1-4; possibly TRBD1 for D (6 bases). This CDR3 region has 13 residues. V lost 8 bases and J 3 bases, leaving 10 bases between the germline ends. Germline V CDR1 and CDR2: MNHEY, SVGAGI. The CDR3 here is CASSRTANEKLFF. CDR3 nucleotide sequence: TGTGCCAGCTCACGGACAGCTAATGAAAAACTGTTTTTT.

The genes are TRBV9 and TRBJ1-6, with a tentative D call TRBD1 (6 bases). Germline V gene lookup returns CDR1 SGDLS and CDR2 YYNGEE. Trimming left V 7 bases short and J 7 bases short, with 15 bases between. This CDR3 region has 14 residues. This CDR3 is CASGAGVLNSPLHF. Written as DNA, the CDR3 is TGTGCCAGCGGGGCAGGGGTGTTAAATTCACCCCTCCACTTT. Full variable domain (outside the CDR3, taken from reference TRBV9 and TRBJ1-6): DSGVTQTPKHLITATGQRVTLRCSPRSGDLSVYWYQQSLDQGLQFLIQYYNGEERAKGNILERFSAQQFPDLHSELNLSSLELGDSALYFCASGAGVLNSPLHFGNGTRLTVT.